The clone carrying this TCR beta chain was seen a handful of times. These data belong to a study of regulatory T cells in long-lasting Graves disease. Noted time point: newly diagnosed GD, antithyroid drugs for less than 3 months. Following extraction of RNA from PBMCs, that RNA was used to make the TCR library. Assembly of TCR beta libraries relied on iRepertoire HTBI primers together with Arm-PCR of CDR3 regions. TCRdb re-called the multiplex PCR reads through MiXCR, storing one row per CDR3 protein. The sample carries around 500,000 distinct CDR3 sequences, less than 15% recorded once. The germline V gene has CDR1 MNHEY and CDR2 SVGEGT. This CDR3 has 13 amino acids. Trimming removed 7 bases at V and 0 bases at J, with 9 bases between. A further study also used this sample, focusing on T cells in Graves' hyperthyroidism and ophthalmopathy.

The TCR originated in a young man with Graves disease. Sequenced material: peripheral blood mononuclear cells (PBMCs), taken at new diagnosis, from a patient treated with antithyroid drugs. The rearrangement links TRBV6-2 or TRBV6-3 to TRBJ1-1; no firm D call. CDR3 coding DNA: TGTGCCAGCATTCAGGAGATGAACACTGAAGCTTTCTTT. This gives the protein CASIQEMNTEAFF.